This passage covers 25 T cell receptor beta chains from one sample sequenced in a study of blood T cells in healthy people across ages (dated by TCRdb to about 2015). The library was obtained by 5' RACE. This sample was sequenced with an Illumina HiSeq 2500. A second 7 to 11 cycle PCR used a sample-barcoded 5' primer and a J-beta primer mix. The public reads were run again by TCRdb, first through fastp at Q25 and then through MiXCR, and only productive beta chains were kept. Rows matching on CDR3 protein sequence are summarized as one entry with the most common DNA and genes. This sample has some 1,500,000 distinct CDR3 sequences in its table, and about 42% of those were observed once. Just over 4% of the sample is held by the ten biggest clonotypes. The sample taken for sequencing was blood. All receptors come from a woman aged 18-29 years in good health.

The chain has TRBV27 and TRBJ2-3; D may be TRBD2 (6 bases). Germline V lookup: CDR1 MNHEY, CDR2 SMNVEV (reference sequence). The CDR3 consists of 17 residues. V lost 5 bases, J lost 0 bases, and 18 bases lay in between. DNA for the CDR3: TGTGCCAGCAGTCCTGGGGACTCCAGAACTAGCACAGATACGCAGTATTTT. It codes for CASSPGDSRTSTDTQYF.

The rearrangement joins TRBV20-1 to TRBJ2-1; possibly TRBD1 for D (6 bases). Deletions cut 3 bases from V and 4 bases from J, with 13 bases between. Germline V CDR1 and CDR2: DFQATT, SNEGSKA (reference sequence). This CDR3 has 14 amino acids. Here the CDR3 reads CSASAEGTYNEQFF. The DNA of the CDR3 is TGCAGTGCTAGTGCAGAGGGGACATACAATGAGCAGTTCTTC.

J is TRBJ2-5 and V is TRBV11-2; D is possibly TRBD2 (5 bases). Germline V lookup: CDR1 SGHAT, CDR2 FQNNGV. The CDR3 sequence is 14 residues long. Trimming shortened V by 4 bases and J by 11 bases, and 20 bases separated the two germline ends. CDR3 in DNA: TGTGCCAGCAGCTGGGTACTAGGAGGCAGTGAGCAGTACTTC. Protein: CASSWVLGGSEQYF. Full variable domain (remainder filled in from reference TRBV11-2 and TRBJ2-5): EAGVAQSPRYKIIEKRQSVAFWCNPISGHATLYWYQQILGQGPKLLIQFQNNGVVDDSQLPKDRFSAERLKGVDSTLKIQPAKLEDSAVYLCASSWVLGGSEQYFGPGTRLLVL.

The V gene is TRBV6-2 or TRBV6-3, the J gene TRBJ2-2; 7 bases align to TRBD1. The CDR3 is 14 residues long. Losses at the gene ends were 6 bases for V and 4 bases for J; bases not matched to a gene: 5. Germline V CDR1 and CDR2: MNHEY, SVGEGT. DNA for the CDR3: TGTGCCAGCAGCTCTACAGGGGCCACCGGGGAGCTGTTTTTT. Its translation is CASSSTGATGELFF.

This clonotype was observed a single time. At one end, the junction sequence differs from germline, possibly due to a read error. V is TRBV6-2 or TRBV6-3 and J is TRBJ2-5; D might be TRBD2 (6 bases). Germline V lookup: CDR1 MNHEY, CDR2 SVGEGT. The CDR3 has 14 residues. CDR3 region: CASTPGGLQETRYF. The CDR3 DNA reads as TGTGCCAGCACCCCTGGGGGACTCCAAGAGACCCGGTACTTC.

This chain joins TRBV7-2 and TRBJ1-2; D gene unclear. From germline, CDR1 is SGHTA and CDR2 FQGNSA. This CDR3 region has 15 residues. Trimming removed 4 bases at V and 3 bases at J, with 15 bases between. The CDR3 spells CASSSRSGVDYGYTF. CDR3 DNA sequence: TGTGCCAGCAGCTCTAGGTCAGGTGTTGACTATGGCTACACCTTC.

This clonotype was recorded a few times. The chain couples TRBV29-1 to TRBJ1-1, with TRBD1 matching 10 bases. The CDR3 sequence is 15 residues long. Trimming at V came to 5 bases and at J to 1 base, leaving 7 bases not matched to a gene. CDR1 is SQVTM and CDR2 is ANQGSEA in the germline V gene. The CDR3 is CSVRGQGWRNTEAFF. The CDR3 nucleotides are TGCAGCGTTAGGGGACAGGGGTGGAGGAACACTGAAGCTTTCTTT.

J is TRBJ2-3 and V is TRBV11-2, with 11 bases matching TRBD2. Germline assignment: CDR1 SGHAT and CDR2 FQNNGV. The CDR3 contains 15 residues. After removal of 3 bases from V and 4 bases from J, the junction contained 3 bases not matched to a gene. CDR3 in amino acids: CASSFSSGRSDTQYF. For the CDR3, the DNA is TGTGCCAGCAGCTTTTCTAGCGGGAGGTCAGATACGCAGTATTTT.

This clonotype has more than one count but fewer than ten. The V gene is TRBV7-9, the J gene TRBJ2-1; D remains unclear. CDR1 and CDR2 (germline): SEHNR, FQNEAQ (reference sequence). Trimming shortened V by 4 bases and J by 9 bases, and 13 bases separated the two germline ends. The CDR3 runs 13 residues. CDR3 sequence reads: CASSSLPLSEQFF. The CDR3 DNA follows: TGTGCCAGCAGCTCCCTACCTCTAAGTGAGCAGTTCTTC. The whole variable domain, filled in from reference TRBV7-9 and TRBJ2-1, reads DTGVSQNPRHKITKRGQNVTFRCDPISEHNRLYWYRQTLGQGPEFLTYFQNEAQLEKSRLLSDRFSAERPKGSFSTLEIQRTEQGDSAMYLCASSSLPLSEQFFGPGTRLTVL.

This rearrangement joins TRBV20-1 to TRBJ2-3; 13 bases agree with TRBD2. V dropped 8 bases and J dropped 5; count of bases not matched to a gene: 16. The germline V gene has CDR1 DFQATT and CDR2 SNEGSKA (reference sequence). The CDR3 has 17 residues. The CDR3: CSTNHPGLAGSKDTQYF. CDR3 nucleotides: TGCAGTACTAACCATCCGGGACTAGCGGGGTCCAAAGATACGCAGTATTTT.

The rearrangement uses TRBV20-1 and TRBJ1-4; the match to TRBD1 covers 9 bases. V trimming: 5 bases; J trimming: 3 bases; junction bases outside the gene matches: 4. CDR3 length equals 14 residues. The germline gives CDR1 DFQATT, CDR2 SNEGSKA (reference sequence). The CDR3 nucleotides read TGCAGTGCTTCACAGGGGGCCCCTAATGAAAAACTGTTTTTT. It codes for CSASQGAPNEKLFF.

This clonotype was picked up a small number of times. This chain links TRBV7-2 with TRBJ2-7; 12 bases line up with TRBD2. Germline loops: CDR1 SGHTA, CDR2 FQGNSA. The CDR3 runs 16 residues. J gave up 3 bases and V 1 base, and 4 bases lay outside the gene matches. The CDR3 sequence is CASSLVAGLAGYEQYF. The DNA for the CDR3 is TGTGCCAGCAGCTTAGTCGCGGGACTAGCGGGCTACGAGCAGTACTTC.

The V gene is TRBV27, the J gene TRBJ1-2; D is possibly TRBD1 (5 bases). Germline assignment: CDR1 MNHEY and CDR2 SMNVEV (reference sequence). Deletions cut 5 bases from V and 7 bases from J, with 23 bases between. The CDR3 extends over 16 amino acids. The CDR3 sequence is CASSRVTAGGLVGYTF. CDR3 bases: TGTGCCAGCAGTCGCGTGACAGCGGGAGGGTTGGTTGGCTACACCTTC.

About this clonotype itself: Germline is not matched at one junction end, which may reflect a read error. The chain links TRBV18 to TRBJ2-1, with D unresolved. Germline CDR1 and CDR2: KGHSH and LQKENI. The CDR3 sequence is 16 residues long. Here the CDR3 DNA reads TGTGCCAACTCACCCAAGACAAGCAAGCCCTACAATGAGCAGTTCTTC. This gives the protein CANSPKTSKPYNEQFF.

In its sample, this clonotype was seen a few times. The chain is built from TRBV20-1 and TRBJ1-5, with 8 bases identical to TRBD1. Germline loops: CDR1 DFQATT, CDR2 SNEGSKA (reference sequence). The V segment lost 5 bases and the J segment 6 bases; nucleotides outside the gene matches: 15. The length of the CDR3 is 16 residues. CDR3 in DNA: TGCAGTGCTTTCGACCCCCGCAGGGGGCAAGGTCAGCCCCAGCATTTT. Encoded protein: CSAFDPRRGQGQPQHF.

The chain carries TRBV20-1 and TRBJ2-5; the match to TRBD2 covers 14 bases. V lost 5 bases to trimming and J lost 11 bases; unmatched junction nucleotides: 19. The germline gives CDR1 DFQATT, CDR2 SNEGSKA (reference sequence). The length of the CDR3 is 17 residues. The CDR3 region is CSAHVPGLAGVQDEQYF. DNA for the CDR3: TGCAGTGCTCATGTCCCGGGACTAGCGGGAGTTCAAGATGAGCAGTACTTC.

This chain connects TRBV10-3 to TRBJ2-7, with 11 bases lining up with TRBD2. Unmatched junction bases numbered 5, after V lost 3 bases and J lost 1 base. The CDR3 is 16 residues long. The germline V gene encodes CDR1 ENHRY and CDR2 SYGVKD. The CDR3 bases are TGTGCCATCAGTGAACCGGGACTAGCGGTGTCCTACGAGCAGTACTTC. Its translation: CAISEPGLAVSYEQYF.

This clonotype was picked up a small number of times. J is TRBJ2-3 and V is TRBV7-9; D is possibly TRBD2 (5 bases). The germline V and J ends were trimmed by 5 bases and 3 bases, with 18 bases remaining between them. Looked up from germline, CDR1 is SEHNR and CDR2 is FQNEAQ (reference sequence). The length of the CDR3 is 16 residues. CDR3 sequence reads: CASSPQLVSLTDTQYF. The CDR3 DNA is TGTGCCAGCAGCCCCCAACTAGTCAGCCTTACAGATACGCAGTATTTT.

This chain joins TRBV27 and TRBJ1-6; D is uncertain. Germline CDR1 is MNHEY and CDR2 is SMNVEV (reference sequence). The length of the CDR3 is 11 residues. V lost 6 bases and J 12 bases, leaving 9 bases between the germline ends. CDR3 bases: TGTGCCAGCAGCCCCTTTAAACCCCTCCACTTT. Translation: CASSPFKPLHF.

V is TRBV7-9 and J is TRBJ2-1, with a weak D call TRBD1 (6 bases). The DNA end is a closer match to TRBJ2-7, so the J assignment may be wrong. The CDR3 is 14 residues long. Germline loops: CDR1 SEHNR, CDR2 FQNEAQ (reference sequence). CDR3 in DNA: TGTGCCAGCAGCTTCGGGAAGGGGGTCCGTGAGCAGTACTTC. It encodes CASSFGKGVREQYF.

The table lists this clonotype with a few counts. The rearrangement uses TRBV6-5 and TRBJ2-4, with D possibly matching TRBD2 (6 bases). The DNA end lines up better with TRBJ2-7; the J call may be wrong. Germline V gene lookup returns CDR1 MNHEY and CDR2 SVGAGI. The CDR3 sequence is 16 residues long. In DNA, the CDR3 is TGTGCCAGCAGTTCCCGCGGGATTCTCAATTCTGGCGAGCAGTACTTC. It codes for CASSSRGILNSGEQYF.

This clonotype has more than one count but fewer than ten. This chain links TRBV24-1 with TRBJ2-1; no clear D gene. CDR1 is KGHDR, CDR2 SFDVKD, per germline. The CDR3 is made up of 11 amino acids. Trimming left V 8 bases short and J 4 bases short, with 5 bases between. The CDR3 coding sequence is TGTGCCACCATGCAATACAATGAGCAGTTCTTC. It specifies CATMQYNEQFF.

This clonotype was recorded at least ten times. The V call is TRBV4-3, the J call TRBJ2-5, with D perhaps matching TRBD1 or TRBD2 (5 bases each). Trimming cost V 0 bases and J 2 bases, with 13 bases left between them. The CDR3 spans 16 residues. CDR1 LGHNA and CDR2 YSLEER come from the germline V gene. The CDR3 coding sequence is TGCGCCAGCAGCCAAGATCGGGGCAGCTCTCAAGAGACCCAGTACTTC. This codes for CASSQDRGSSQETQYF.

The chain employs TRBV6-6 and TRBJ1-5; 7 positions agree with TRBD1. Germline trimming cut 5 bases from V and 3 bases from J; bases unmatched to any gene: 4. CDR1 is MNHNY, CDR2 SVGAGI, per germline (reference sequence). This CDR3 contains 14 residues. The CDR3 DNA is TGTGCCAGCAGTATTACAGGGGACAATCAGCCCCAGCATTTT. Encoded protein: CASSITGDNQPQHF.

This clonotype was seen only a few times. V is TRBV28 and J is TRBJ2-4; D is unclear. There are 15 residues in the CDR3. V lost 7 bases and J lost 2, with 15 bases in between. Germline CDR1 and CDR2: MDHEN and SYDVKM. CDR3 bases: TGTGCCAGCACCCCATATCGAAGACCCAAAAACATTCAGTACTTC. Residues: CASTPYRRPKNIQYF.